This is a list of T cell receptor beta chains from one sample in a study of OX40 agonist ivuxolimab in advanced cancers. This table comes from immunoSEQ multiplex PCR, and its TCRdb copy is limited to in-frame clones, with some not included. The sample consists of nearly 95,000 clones, 85% to 95% of them appearing once. The sample consisted of CD4+ or CD8+ T cells sorted from blood, taken in a trial of the OX40 agonist ivuxolimab. The receptors originated from an adult with an advanced solid tumor such as melanoma, head and neck, liver or kidney cancer. Each CDR3 is given with its conserved first and last residue. The order of the fields is V gene, J gene, CDR3 protein.

V: TRBV6-6; J: TRBJ1-4; CDR3: CASSFRQNHEKLFF
V: TRBV9; J: TRBJ1-2; CDR3: CASSGDIYNYGYTF
V: TRBV14; J: TRBJ2-1; CDR3: CASSQVSGVEQFF
V: TRBV20-1; J: TRBJ2-5; CDR3: CSANEETQYF
V: TRBV29-1; J: TRBJ1-2; CDR3: CSVETGQGNYGYTF
V: TRBV19; J: TRBJ2-2; CDR3: CASSRDRGPKTGELFF
V: TRBV2; J: TRBJ1-2; CDR3: CASISDSNYGYTF
V: TRBV6-6; J: TRBJ1-5; CDR3: CASSTGQDQPQHF
V: TRBV27; J: TRBJ2-2; CDR3: CASSYSRGIGELFF
V: TRBV5-6; J: TRBJ2-7; CDR3: CASSTLGQGAVDEQYF
V: TRBV11-2; J: TRBJ1-3; CDR3: CASSFWTKNSGNTIYF
V: TRBV11-2; J: TRBJ2-7; CDR3: CASSLIAGGSREQYF
V: TRBV9; J: TRBJ2-7; CDR3: CASSVGDNPYEQYF
V: TRBV27; J: TRBJ2-1; CDR3: CASTSIPRTHNNEQFF
V: TRBV30; J: TRBJ1-5; CDR3: CAWNGQGPYSNQPQHF
V: TRBV6-1; J: TRBJ1-4; CDR3: CASRSGGRSNEKLFF
V: TRBV27; J: TRBJ2-1; CDR3: CASRTGPPNNEQFF
V: TRBV7-8; J: TRBJ1-5; CDR3: CASSETGVGQPQHF
V: TRBV28; J: TRBJ2-7; CDR3: CASSLTSGGDEQYF
V: TRBV11-2; J: TRBJ1-4; CDR3: CASSLVATNEKLFF
V: TRBV9; J: TRBJ2-1; CDR3: CASSERLGAYNEQFF
V: TRBV27; J: TRBJ2-3; CDR3: CASSPRVGVSDTQYF
V: TRBV14; J: TRBJ1-2; CDR3: CASSQVGWGGYTF
V: TRBV5-1; J: TRBJ2-7; CDR3: CASRPGGRDYEQYF
V: TRBV9; J: TRBJ2-6; CDR3: CASSVVGGVPSGANVLTF
V: TRBV9; J: TRBJ1-3; CDR3: CASSVDTFTAPSGNTIYF
V: TRBV2; J: TRBJ1-2; CDR3: CASSEIDDGYGYTF
V: TRBV11-2; J: TRBJ1-1; CDR3: CASSLADREAVTEAFF
V: TRBV7-9; J: TRBJ2-3; CDR3: CASSSLSGTSTDTQYF
V: TRBV9; J: TRBJ1-2; CDR3: CASSPPEGGNYGYTF
V: TRBV2; J: TRBJ2-7; CDR3: CASSEAGATYEQYF
V: TRBV6-1; J: TRBJ2-5; CDR3: CASSHLGRAQETQYF
V: TRBV9; J: TRBJ2-3; CDR3: CASSVEGHSTDTQYF
V: TRBV7-9; J: TRBJ1-1; CDR3: CASSLGVSLETEAFF
V: TRBV7-2; J: TRBJ1-6; CDR3: CASSLASGSPLHF
V: TRBV10-3; J: TRBJ1-1; CDR3: CAISARGLGTEAFF
V: TRBV25-1; J: TRBJ2-1; CDR3: CASISWGLGGEQFF
V: TRBV6-5; J: TRBJ1-2; CDR3: CASSTQGPSYGYTF
V: TRBV27; J: TRBJ2-7; CDR3: CASSTPRQGGLFEQYF
V: TRBV27; J: TRBJ2-7; CDR3: CASKRGAGVHEQYF
V: TRBV15; J: TRBJ1-3; CDR3: CATSRGVQGVAGNTIYF